Below are 5 T cell receptor beta chains sequenced from a single sample in a study of T cell responses to AZD1222 COVID-19 vaccine. The repertoire was sequenced with immunoSEQ multiplex PCR; TCRdb's copy has only in-frame clones and lacks some. Here the sample spans 100,000 to 150,000 clones, under 95% being singletons. The specimen was peripheral blood, collected 28 days after the second AZD1222 dose. These receptors were taken from an adult who received the AZD1222 COVID-19 vaccine.

The chain recombines TRBV11-2 with TRBJ1-2; D not certain. V was shortened by 1 base and J by 4 bases, with 7 bases between the two germline ends. There are 13 residues in the CDR3. In germline, CDR1 is SGHAT, CDR2 FQNNGV. The CDR3 loop is CASSLGHSYGYTF. The CDR3, as DNA: TGTGCCAGCAGCTTAGGTCATTCCTATGGCTACACCTTC.

CDR3 DNA sequence: TGTGCCACCAGTGTAACAGATGAGCAGTTCTTC. Amino acid sequence: CATSVTDEQFF. The chain employs TRBV24-1 and TRBJ2-1; D not resolved. The CDR3 runs 11 residues. The V gene's germline CDR1 is KGHDR and CDR2 SFDVKD. The V gene lost 5 bases and the J gene lost 8 bases, with 6 bases spanning the gap.

This clone was found once. The rearrangement links TRBV9 to TRBJ2-5, with D perhaps TRBD2 (6 bases). CDR1 and CDR2 (germline): SGDLS, YYNGEE. V was cut by 4 bases and J by 5 bases, with 18 bases left in between. The CDR3 has 15 residues. The CDR3 bases are TGTGCCAGCAGCTCTAGCCCAGGAGGGAGGGAGACCCAGTACTTC. It yields the protein CASSSSPGGRETQYF.

The chain employs TRBV7-9 and TRBJ1-4; 7 bases match TRBD1. Trimming took 5 bases from V and 3 from J; bases not matched to a gene: 6. CDR1 and CDR2 (germline): SEHNR, FQNEAQ (reference sequence). The CDR3 is 15 residues long. The DNA of the CDR3 is TGTGCCAGCAGCCTTTCACAGGGGCCTAATGAAAAACTGTTTTTT. This encodes CASSLSQGPNEKLFF.

The rearrangement uses TRBV5-1 and TRBJ1-6; D is uncertain. This CDR3 contains 13 residues. Between the trimmed V and J ends, which lost 4 bases and 7 bases, there was a span of 9 bases. Germline V gene sequence: CDR1 SGHRS, CDR2 YFSETQ. CDR3 bases: TGCGCCAGCAGCACTGGCCCAAATTCACCCCTCCACTTT. Translating it yields CASSTGPNSPLHF.